This entry features one T cell receptor (beta chain) sequence. This sample is part of a study of blood T cell repertoires in COVID-19. Study details: Material from acute and convalescent COVID-19 was sourced from the United States, Italy and Spain.

V shed 4 bases and J 5 bases; nucleotides not matched to a gene: 6. Germline CDR1 MNHEY, CDR2 SVGAGI. The CDR3 spans 15 residues. The protocol was immunoSEQ multiplex PCR, while the TCRdb copy is restricted to in-frame clones and leaves out a portion. The sample lists 250,000 or so clones; about nine tenths were seen once. The J gene is TRBJ1-1, the V gene TRBV6-5; 11 nucleotides line up with TRBD1. This receptor was taken from a man between 40 and 49 years old with active or convalescent COVID-19. Material for sequencing was peripheral blood. This CDR3 is CASSSPGQGATEAFF. The CDR3 bases are TGTGCCAGCAGTTCCCCCGGACAGGGGGCGACTGAAGCTTTCTTT.